This is a list of T cell receptor beta chains from one sample in a study of shared clonotypes between healthy human individuals. Here immunoSEQ multiplex PCR was the method, and the copy in TCRdb shows in-frame clones only, minus some. The sample includes around 690,000 clones, 90% of them seen just once. The sequencing sample was made of memory CD8+ T cells from PBMCs. The receptors here all came from a man aged 18 to 35 in good health. Some clones in this sample may be carry-over from other donors' samples. CDR3s include the opening cysteine and the closing phenylalanine or tryptophan. D genes are given only for firm matches. Some rows have no size entry. The others give once, few or many, or a class for an expanded clone.

d_gene,j_gene,abundance,v_gene,CDR3nt,CDR3aa
TRBD2,TRBJ2-3,.,TRBV4-2,TGTGCCAGCAGCCAAGAGCTAGCGGGATTCACAGATACGCAGTATTTT,CASSQELAGFTDTQYF
TRBD1,TRBJ1-2,once,TRBV7-9,TGTGCCAGCAGCGAATCCCTGACAGGGGGCCCCTATGGCTACACCTTC,CASSESLTGGPYGYTF
.,TRBJ2-7,.,TRBV9,TGTGCCAGCAGCGTAGGGTGGCGGGAACCCTCCTACGAGCAGTACTTC,CASSVGWREPSYEQYF
.,TRBJ2-2,.,TRBV27,TGTGCCAGCAGTTTAATGTGGCTAGCAGGCACCGGGGAGCTGTTTTTT,CASSLMWLAGTGELFF
.,TRBJ1-1,.,TRBV29-1,TGCAGCGTTGAAGAGGGGTACACTGAAGCTTTCTTT,CSVEEGYTEAFF
.,TRBJ2-3,.,TRBV5-1,TGCGCCAGCAAGGACAGACCCACAGATACGCAGTATTTT,CASKDRPTDTQYF
TRBD1,TRBJ1-2,.,TRBV7-9,TGTGCCAGCAGCTTAACTGACAGGGGGTATGGCTACACCTTC,CASSLTDRGYGYTF
.,TRBJ2-7,.,TRBV7-6,TGTGCCAGCAGCTTATCCCTAGCGTCTCCCTCCTACGAGCAGTACTTC,CASSLSLASPSYEQYF
.,TRBJ2-7,.,TRBV7-9,TGTGCCAGCAGCTTGGGAGTCGGGAGAGGTTACGAGCAGTACTTC,CASSLGVGRGYEQYF
.,TRBJ1-1,.,TRBV29-1,TGCAGCGTTGAGGGGGGCCTGAACACTGAAGCTTTCTTT,CSVEGGLNTEAFF
.,TRBJ1-2,few,TRBV10-1,TGCGCCAGCAGTGAGTCGGGCGGCCGCGTCACCTTC,CASSESGGRVTF
.,TRBJ2-3,.,TRBV11-2,TGTGCCAGCAGCCGAGGGGCTGATACGCAGTATTTT,CASSRGADTQYF
TRBD1,TRBJ2-7,.,TRBV7-8,TGTGCCAGCAGCTTAGAAACCACAGGGGTATGGGTCTACGAGCAGTACTTC,CASSLETTGVWVYEQYF
TRBD2,TRBJ2-7,.,TRBV30,TGTGCCTGGAGTAGTGATAGCGGGAGTATCTACGAGCAGTACTTC,CAWSSDSGSIYEQYF
.,TRBJ2-1,.,TRBV6-1,TGTGCCAGCCAAGGTCGGGACGGGTACAATGAGCAGTTCTTC,CASQGRDGYNEQFF
.,TRBJ1-1,.,TRBV10-2,TGCGCCAGCAGTGAGTGGGACAAACGTGAAGCTTTCTTT,CASSEWDKREAFF
TRBD1,TRBJ2-3,.,TRBV27,TGTGCCAGCAGTACTCGACAGGGGGGCGATACGCAGTATTTT,CASSTRQGGDTQYF
.,TRBJ2-1,.,TRBV9,TGTGCCAGCAGCGTAGCGGGAGCGATGAATGAGCAGTTCTTC,CASSVAGAMNEQFF
.,TRBJ2-5,.,TRBV14,TGTGCCAGCAGCCAAGTAGAGTACCAAGAGACCCAGTACTTC,CASSQVEYQETQYF
.,TRBJ1-1,.,TRBV5-6,TGTGCCAGCAGCCACCTAGGTGGGGGGGCATGGACTGAAGCTTTCTTT,CASSHLGGGAWTEAFF
.,TRBJ2-5,.,TRBV7-9,TGTGCCAGCAGCTGGCGAGTAGCGCGTTCAGAGACCCAGTACTTC,CASSWRVARSETQYF
.,TRBJ2-1,once,TRBV13,TGTGCCAGCAGCGTGACCGGCCTCAGGAGCTCCTACAATGAGCAGTTCTTC,CASSVTGLRSSYNEQFF
.,TRBJ2-7,.,TRBV4-1,TGTGCCAGCAGCGGGGGACAGTTCTCCGAGCAGTACTTC,CASSGGQFSEQYF
.,TRBJ2-3,.,TRBV9,TGTGCCAGCAGCGTAGGTCTTGGGGGTCGGGTAGATACGCAGTATTTT,CASSVGLGGRVDTQYF
.,TRBJ1-3,.,TRBV28,TGTGCCAGCAGTTTGACAGGCACCTCTGGAAACACCATATATTTT,CASSLTGTSGNTIYF
TRBD2,TRBJ2-1,.,TRBV7-9,TGTGCCAGCAGCTTAAGTGCGGGAGGGTCTGAGCAGTTCTTC,CASSLSAGGSEQFF
TRBD1,TRBJ2-7,.,TRBV11-2,TGTGCCAGCAGCTTAGATTGGGACAGACTATACGAGCAGTACTTC,CASSLDWDRLYEQYF
.,TRBJ2-2,.,TRBV4-1,TGCGCCAGCGAATTCCTCGAGACCGGGGAGCTGTTTTTT,CASEFLETGELFF
.,TRBJ1-2,.,TRBV11-1,TGTGCCAGCAGCCCCCGAGGCAGGGGTTTGGACTATGGCTACACCTTC,CASSPRGRGLDYGYTF
TRBD2,TRBJ2-3,.,TRBV4-1,TGCGCCAGCAGCCAAGATCCTAGGCGGGAGAGCACAGATACGCAGTATTTT,CASSQDPRRESTDTQYF
.,TRBJ1-5,.,TRBV5-6,TGTGCCAGCAGCTTGGGGGGGAGGGGCAATCAGCCCCAGCATTTT,CASSLGGRGNQPQHF
.,TRBJ2-3,.,TRBV27,TGTGCCAGCAAGACAGGACGCACAGATACGCAGTATTTT,CASKTGRTDTQYF
.,TRBJ2-2,.,TRBV30,TGTGCCTGGAACTGGGGGGCCGGGGAGCTGTTTTTT,CAWNWGAGELFF
.,TRBJ2-1,.,TRBV14,TGTGCCAGCAGCCCCAGCTCAGGCTTTCTCTTCCTTTACAATGAGCAGTTCTTC,CASSPSSGFLFLYNEQFF
TRBD1,TRBJ2-7,.,TRBV7-9,TGTGCCAGCAGCTCGACAGGGGCCTTATACGAGCAGTACTTC,CASSSTGALYEQYF
TRBD2,TRBJ2-7,.,TRBV28,TGTGCCAGCAGGCCGGCTAGCGGGAACTCCTACGAGCAGTACTTC,CASRPASGNSYEQYF
TRBD1,TRBJ2-7,.,TRBV7-9,TGTGCCAGCAGCTCCCGGGACAGACTTTACGAGCAGTACTTC,CASSSRDRLYEQYF
.,TRBJ1-1,.,TRBV28,TGTGCCAGCAGCTACCCGGGAGGGCTTCACACTGAAGCTTTCTTT,CASSYPGGLHTEAFF
.,TRBJ2-5,.,TRBV13,TGTGCCAGCAGCTTCTCGGGCCGGGAGACCCAGTACTTC,CASSFSGRETQYF
TRBD1,TRBJ2-5,.,TRBV28,TGTGCCAGCAGCCCAGGGACAGGGGAGTTCCAAGAGACCCAGTACTTC,CASSPGTGEFQETQYF
.,TRBJ1-2,.,TRBV5-5,TGTGCCAGCGGCCCGAGTGGCCCTGGGGGCACGAACTATGGCTACACCTTC,CASGPSGPGGTNYGYTF
.,TRBJ1-1,.,TRBV28,TGTGCCAGCAGTTTCCCGATCGACAGCCAGAACACTGAAGCTTTCTTT,CASSFPIDSQNTEAFF
.,TRBJ2-7,.,TRBV7-6,TGTGCCAGCAGCCAAAAGGAAAGACGTGTCGGATCGAAAGAAAGGGGTTACGAGCAGTACTTC,CASSQKERRVGSKERGYEQYF
.,TRBJ1-4,few,TRBV7-9,TGTGCCAGCAGCTTTGAAAAGCTGTTTTTT,CASSFEKLFF
.,TRBJ2-7,.,TRBV28,TGTGCCAGCAGCCGCGACAGAAAATCGTACGAGCAGTACTTC,CASSRDRKSYEQYF
.,TRBJ2-2,.,TRBV2,TGTGCCAGCAGTGAAGCCCGTAATCGGGAGCTGTTTTTT,CASSEARNRELFF
TRBD2,TRBJ2-3,.,TRBV29-1,TGCAGCGTTGATGGGCTAGCGGAGTCCACAGATACGCAGTATTTT,CSVDGLAESTDTQYF
TRBD1,TRBJ1-1,.,TRBV7-8,TGTGCCAGCAGCTTCTTACAGGGGTCGGTTTACACTGAAGCTTTCTTT,CASSFLQGSVYTEAFF
TRBD1,TRBJ1-2,.,TRBV27,TGTGCCAGCAGTACACAGGGGGCGTACGATGGCTACACCTTC,CASSTQGAYDGYTF
.,TRBJ2-7,many,TRBV5-6,TGTGCCAGCAGCTTGGCCCCCGGGAGACCGCTGGAGCAGTACTTC,CASSLAPGRPLEQYF
.,TRBJ2-5,once,TRBV4-2,TGTGCCAGCAGCCCCAACCAAGATACCCAGTACTTC,CASSPNQDTQYF
TRBD1,TRBJ2-7,.,TRBV19,TGTGCCAGTAGTCACCGGGACAGGGGGAGAATCTACGAGCAGTACTTC,CASSHRDRGRIYEQYF
.,TRBJ1-4,.,TRBV2,TGTGCCAGCAGAGAAGACAGAGCAACTAATGAAAAACTGTTTTTT,CASREDRATNEKLFF
TRBD1,TRBJ2-3,.,TRBV6-5,TGTGCCAGCAGTTACGGGACAGGGGGAGCAGATACGCAGTATTTT,CASSYGTGGADTQYF
.,TRBJ2-1,.,TRBV14,TGTGCCAGCAGCGCTAGTCTAAGCCCTGACTTTTCTTACAATGAGCAGTTCTTC,CASSASLSPDFSYNEQFF
.,TRBJ2-7,.,TRBV27,TGTGCCAGCAGTACGGGACCTCGGCACTACGAGCAGTACTTC,CASSTGPRHYEQYF
.,TRBJ2-5,.,TRBV7-8,TGTGCCAGCAGGAGAAGAACAGGGCCAGAGACCCAGTACTTC,CASRRRTGPETQYF
TRBD2,TRBJ2-5,.,TRBV28,TGTGCCAGCAGTTTATACGGCCTAGCGGGACTACGGGAGACCCAGTACTTC,CASSLYGLAGLRETQYF
.,TRBJ1-4,.,TRBV7-9,TGTGCCAGCAGTCCCCCATCCGGGGAGGAAAAACTGTTTTTT,CASSPPSGEEKLFF
.,TRBJ2-1,once,TRBV7-9,TGTGCCAGCAGCTTAGCCCTGACAGGCGTCTCCTACAATGAGCAGTTCTTC,CASSLALTGVSYNEQFF